Included here is one TCR beta chain sequence, with context. Its antigen is not identified. The germline V gene has CDR1 LNHNV and CDR2 YYDKDF (reference sequence). Trimming pared 0 bases from V and 5 bases from J, leaving 16 bases between. The CDR3 has 17 residues. Template switching added a universal primer binding site, and final cDNA carried unique molecular identifiers. Each CDR3 protein gets one entry after TCRdb re-called the 5' RACE reads with MiXCR. The sample contains hundreds of thousands of distinct CDR3 sequences, 8% to 9% of which appear only once. This entry is derived from a study of identical twins. Broader study findings: Twin sharing of out-of-frame TCR alpha was underestimated by models in monozygotic pairs. Out-of-frame alpha sequences common to twins were enriched for low generation probability. Zero-insertion findings could be partly confounded by invariant cells (MAIT and iNKT cells).

This same sample was also part of a study on yellow fever vaccine responses in identical twins.

The chain employs TRBV15 and TRBJ2-2; D remains unclear. This clonotype was sampled from a woman aged 18-29 years in good health. Sequencing input: PBMCs. The CDR3 DNA sequence: TGTGCCACCAGCAGAGATCCCGCCTCTGCCTTGACCGGGGAGCTGTTTTTT. This sequence encodes CATSRDPASALTGELFF.